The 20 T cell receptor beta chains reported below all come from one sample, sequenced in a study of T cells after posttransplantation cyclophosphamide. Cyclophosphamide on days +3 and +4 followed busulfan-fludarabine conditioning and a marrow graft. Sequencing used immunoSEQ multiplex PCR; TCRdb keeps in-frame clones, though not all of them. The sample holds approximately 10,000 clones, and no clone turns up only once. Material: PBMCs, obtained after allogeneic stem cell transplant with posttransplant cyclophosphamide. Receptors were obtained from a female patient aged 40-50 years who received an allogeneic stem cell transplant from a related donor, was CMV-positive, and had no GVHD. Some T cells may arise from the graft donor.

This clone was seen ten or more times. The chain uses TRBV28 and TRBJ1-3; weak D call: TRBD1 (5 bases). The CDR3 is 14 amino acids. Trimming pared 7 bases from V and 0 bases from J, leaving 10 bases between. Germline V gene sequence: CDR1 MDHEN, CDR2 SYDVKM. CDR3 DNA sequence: TGTGCCAGCACGGGAGGGGCCTCTGGAAACACCATATATTTT. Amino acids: CASTGGASGNTIYF.

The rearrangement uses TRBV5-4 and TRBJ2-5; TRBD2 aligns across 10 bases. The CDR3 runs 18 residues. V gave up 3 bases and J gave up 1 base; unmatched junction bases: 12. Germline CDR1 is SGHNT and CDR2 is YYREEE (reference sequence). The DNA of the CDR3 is TGTGCCAGCAGCTCTTTAGCGGGGGGAGTATTATTCCAAGAGACCCAGTACTTC. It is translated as CASSSLAGGVLFQETQYF.

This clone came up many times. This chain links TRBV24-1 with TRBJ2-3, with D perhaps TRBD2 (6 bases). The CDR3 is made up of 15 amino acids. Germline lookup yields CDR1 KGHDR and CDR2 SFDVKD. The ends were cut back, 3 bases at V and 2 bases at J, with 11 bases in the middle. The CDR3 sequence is CATSDNRDFTDTQYF. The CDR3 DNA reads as TGTGCCACCAGTGATAACCGGGACTTCACAGATACGCAGTATTTT.

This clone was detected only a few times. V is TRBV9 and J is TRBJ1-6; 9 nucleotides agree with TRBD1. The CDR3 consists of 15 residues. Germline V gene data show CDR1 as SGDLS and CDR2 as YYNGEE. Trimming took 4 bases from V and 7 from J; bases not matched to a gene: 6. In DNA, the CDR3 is TGTGCCAGCAGCCCCTTGGGACAGGGAAATTCACCCCTCCACTTT. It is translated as CASSPLGQGNSPLHF.

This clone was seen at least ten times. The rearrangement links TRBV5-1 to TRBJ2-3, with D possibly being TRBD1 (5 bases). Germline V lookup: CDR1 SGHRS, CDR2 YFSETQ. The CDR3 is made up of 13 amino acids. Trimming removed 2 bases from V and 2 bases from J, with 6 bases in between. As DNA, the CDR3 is TGCGCCAGCAGCTTAGGGGCCACAGATACGCAGTATTTT. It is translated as CASSLGATDTQYF.

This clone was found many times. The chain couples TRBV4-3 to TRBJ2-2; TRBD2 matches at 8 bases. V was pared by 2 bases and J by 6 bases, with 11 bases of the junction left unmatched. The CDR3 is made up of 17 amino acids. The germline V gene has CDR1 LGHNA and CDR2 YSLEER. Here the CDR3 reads CASSQSGGGGFSGELFF. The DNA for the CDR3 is TGCGCCAGCAGCCAAAGCGGGGGCGGGGGGTTTTCCGGGGAGCTGTTTTTT.

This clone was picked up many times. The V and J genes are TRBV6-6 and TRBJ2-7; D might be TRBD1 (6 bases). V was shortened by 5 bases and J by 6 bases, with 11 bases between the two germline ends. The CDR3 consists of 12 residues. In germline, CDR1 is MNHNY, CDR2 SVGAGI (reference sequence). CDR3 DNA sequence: TGTGCCAGCAGTCCACAGGGAACCGAGCAGTACTTC. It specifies CASSPQGTEQYF.

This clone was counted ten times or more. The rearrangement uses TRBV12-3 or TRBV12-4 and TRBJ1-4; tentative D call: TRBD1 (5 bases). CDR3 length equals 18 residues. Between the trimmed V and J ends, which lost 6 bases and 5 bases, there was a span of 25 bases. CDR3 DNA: TGTGCCAGCAGATCCTCGGACACCCTATGGGGCTCCAATGAAAAACTGTTTTTT. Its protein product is CASRSSDTLWGSNEKLFF.

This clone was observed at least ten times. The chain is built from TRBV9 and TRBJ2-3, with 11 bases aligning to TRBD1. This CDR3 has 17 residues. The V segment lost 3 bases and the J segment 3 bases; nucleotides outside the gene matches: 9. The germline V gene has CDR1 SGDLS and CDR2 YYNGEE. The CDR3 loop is CASSDRDRGGKTDTQYF. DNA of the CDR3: TGTGCCAGCAGCGACCGGGACAGGGGGGGTAAGACAGATACGCAGTATTTT.

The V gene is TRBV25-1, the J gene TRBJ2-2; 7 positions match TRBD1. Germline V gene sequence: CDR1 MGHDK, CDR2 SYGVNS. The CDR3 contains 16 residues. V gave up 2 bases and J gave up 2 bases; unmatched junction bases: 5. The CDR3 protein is CASSEPRQGNTGELFF. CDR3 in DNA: TGTGCCAGCAGTGAACCCAGACAGGGAAACACCGGGGAGCTGTTTTTT.

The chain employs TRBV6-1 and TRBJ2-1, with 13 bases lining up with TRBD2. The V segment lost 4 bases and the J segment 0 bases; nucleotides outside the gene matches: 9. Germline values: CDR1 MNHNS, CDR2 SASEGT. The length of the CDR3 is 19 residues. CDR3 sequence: CASSGTSGGTTSSYNEQFF. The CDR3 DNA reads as TGTGCCAGCAGTGGGACTAGCGGGGGCACAACTTCCTCCTACAATGAGCAGTTCTTC.

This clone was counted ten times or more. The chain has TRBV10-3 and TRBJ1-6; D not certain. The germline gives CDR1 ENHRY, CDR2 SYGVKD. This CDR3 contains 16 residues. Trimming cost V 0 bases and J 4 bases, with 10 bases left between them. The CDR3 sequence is CAISESRQDYNSPLHF. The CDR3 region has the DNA TGTGCCATCAGTGAGTCAAGGCAGGATTATAATTCACCCCTCCACTTT.

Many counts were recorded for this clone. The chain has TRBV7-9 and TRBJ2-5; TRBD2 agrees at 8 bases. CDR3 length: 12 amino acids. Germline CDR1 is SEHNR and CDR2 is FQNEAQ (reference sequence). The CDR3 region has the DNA TGTGTGACGCGGGGGGAATCGGAGACCCAGTACTTC. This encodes CVTRGESETQYF. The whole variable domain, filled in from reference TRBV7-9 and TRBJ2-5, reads DTGVSQNPRHKITKRGQNVTFRCDPISEHNRLYWYRQTLGQGPEFLTYFQNEAQLEKSRLLSDRFSAERPKGSFSTLEIQRTEQGDSAMYLCVTRGESETQYFGPGTRLLVL.

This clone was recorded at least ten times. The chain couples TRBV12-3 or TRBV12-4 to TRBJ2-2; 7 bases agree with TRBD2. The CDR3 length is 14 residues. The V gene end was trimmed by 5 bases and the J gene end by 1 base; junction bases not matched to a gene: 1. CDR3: CASSGGGNTGELFF. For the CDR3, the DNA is TGTGCCAGCAGTGGCGGGGGGAACACCGGGGAGCTGTTTTTT.

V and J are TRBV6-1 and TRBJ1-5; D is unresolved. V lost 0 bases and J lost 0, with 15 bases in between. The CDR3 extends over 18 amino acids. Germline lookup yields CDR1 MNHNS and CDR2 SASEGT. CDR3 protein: CASSEARGSGNSNQPQHF. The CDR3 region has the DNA TGTGCCAGCAGTGAAGCGCGAGGTTCAGGAAATAGCAATCAGCCCCAGCATTTT.

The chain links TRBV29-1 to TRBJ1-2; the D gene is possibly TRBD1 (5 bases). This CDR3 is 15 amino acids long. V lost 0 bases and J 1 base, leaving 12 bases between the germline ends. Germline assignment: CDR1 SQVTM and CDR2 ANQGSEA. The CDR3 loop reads CSVEDAGGGNYGYTF. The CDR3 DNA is TGCAGCGTTGAAGATGCCGGGGGAGGTAACTATGGCTACACCTTC.

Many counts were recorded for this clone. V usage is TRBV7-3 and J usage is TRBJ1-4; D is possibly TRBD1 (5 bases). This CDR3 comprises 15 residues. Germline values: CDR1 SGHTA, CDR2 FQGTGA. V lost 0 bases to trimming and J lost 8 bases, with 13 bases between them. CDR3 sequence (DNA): TGTGCCAGCAGCTTAACGGGGCAGGGTAACGAAAAACTGTTTTTT. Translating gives CASSLTGQGNEKLFF.

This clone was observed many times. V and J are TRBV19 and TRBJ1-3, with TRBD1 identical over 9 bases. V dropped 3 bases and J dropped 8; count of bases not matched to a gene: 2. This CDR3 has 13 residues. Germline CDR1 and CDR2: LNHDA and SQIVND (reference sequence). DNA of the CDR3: TGTGCCAGTAGTATGGGACAGGGTCACACCATATATTTT. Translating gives CASSMGQGHTIYF. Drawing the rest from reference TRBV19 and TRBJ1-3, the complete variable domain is DGGITQSPKYLFRKEGQNVTLSCEQNLNHDAMYWYRQDPGQGLRLIYYSQIVNDFQKGDIAEGYSVSREKKESFPLTVTSAQKNPTAFYLCASSMGQGHTIYFGEGSWLTVV.

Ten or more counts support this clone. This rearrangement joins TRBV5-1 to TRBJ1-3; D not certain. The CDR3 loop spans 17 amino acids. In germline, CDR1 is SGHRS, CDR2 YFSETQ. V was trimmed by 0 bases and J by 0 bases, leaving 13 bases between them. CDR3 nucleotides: TGCGCCAGCAGCTTGGATGGCAGAACCAGCTCTGGAAACACCATATATTTT. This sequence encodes CASSLDGRTSSGNTIYF. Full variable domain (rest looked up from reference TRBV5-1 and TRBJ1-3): KAGVTQTPRYLIKTRGQQVTLSCSPISGHRSVSWYQQTPGQGLQFLFEYFSETQRNKGNFPGRFSGRQFSNSRSEMNVSTLELGDSALYLCASSLDGRTSSGNTIYFGEGSWLTVV.

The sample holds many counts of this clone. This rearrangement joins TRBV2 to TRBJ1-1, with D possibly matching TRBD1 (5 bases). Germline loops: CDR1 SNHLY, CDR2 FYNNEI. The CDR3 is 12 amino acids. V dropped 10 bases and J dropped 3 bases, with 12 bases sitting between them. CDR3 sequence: CAIVDSYTEAFF. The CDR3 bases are TGTGCCATCGTAGACAGTTACACTGAAGCTTTCTTT. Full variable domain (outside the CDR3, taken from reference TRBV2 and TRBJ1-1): EPEVTQTPSHQVTQMGQEVILRCVPISNHLYFYWYRQILGQKVEFLVSFYNNEISEKSEIFDDQFSVERPDGSNFTLKIRSTKLEDSAMYFCAIVDSYTEAFFGQGTRLTVV.